This record looks at one T cell receptor beta chain sequence and its context. Its target antigen remains unknown. Base-call qualities are not available, and no considerably larger clone is one nucleotide away. This sample stems from a study of T cells in Graves' hyperthyroidism and ophthalmopathy (dated by TCRdb to the late 2010s). Some background on the complete study: To identify TCR V-J signatures that set the groups apart, the researchers used a discovery cohort of about a hundred patients, made up of 40 to 45 with Graves' ophthalmopathy and about 60 with stable Graves' hyperthyroidism. Prospective prediction of ophthalmopathy was tested in an independent validation cohort consisting of some 18 hyperthyroidism patients and some 16 patients who later progressed to ophthalmopathy. For training and testing, the approximately 92 patients in the discovery cohort were randomly divided in a 7:3 ratio. Thyroid tissue and blood T-cell repertoires from roughly 6 Graves' hyperthyroidism patients were also compared in the study. After blood sampling, hyperthyroidism patients were treated with methimazole at a starting dose of 30 mg daily, and ophthalmopathy patients were treated with high-dose intravenous methylprednisolone. TCR Vbeta CDR3 sequencing of 130 to 150 peripheral blood samples (over 40 ophthalmopathy, about 75 hyperthyroidism and approximately 17 progressor patients) is reported in the paper. Broader findings and caveats from the paper: In cross-validation, a model built on a 13 V-J signature told ophthalmopathy apart from stable hyperthyroidism with roughly 87% sensitivity and roughly 83% specificity, and in testing the same model reached 80%/75%. Most expanded thyroid clonotypes (frequency above 0.001) were also detected in blood, a finding suggesting that blood repertoires may reflect thyroid immune responses. In validation, the model predicted progression to ophthalmopathy with over 65% sensitivity and 72% to 85% specificity, a median of 6.5 months before onset. No statistical method was used to fix the sample size in advance, and group allocation was not hidden from the investigators.

Any patient with an uncontrolled infection, another autoimmune disease, pregnancy or lactation was excluded. Diagnoses were established on the basis of clinical symptoms, serum thyroxine and TRAb, thyroid ultrasound, and orbital computed tomography. Trizol reagent was used to extract total RNA, and RNA quality was then checked on an Agilent 2100 Bioanalyzer. The TCR beta CDR3 regions were amplified from the RNA transcripts. A first-round RT-PCR of the TCR CDR3 used the HTBI primer set with the Qiagen OneStep RT-PCR kit. A second multiplex PCR round built the libraries, followed by size selection and purification. The libraries were sequenced on an Illumina HiSeq2000 using paired-end 100 bp reads. The original pipeline was this. SOAPnuke was used to process the raw data, removing reads that contained adapters or uncalled bases, had a mean Phred below 15, or lacked an exact match to the constant primer or identifier. High-quality paired reads were merged using COPE v1.2.5, and each unique nucleotide sequence was defined as a clonotype. MiTCR v1.1 was used to align the clonotypes against IMGT TRBV, TRBD and TRBJ reference segments. Only V-J combinations with frequency above 0.0001, covering 98% to 99.2% of repertoires, were analysed. The TCS score was defined as the ratio of F50 (clonal expansion) to E x V (chaos), calculated using BLOSUM62-based TCRdist between CDR3 peptides within each V-J. Welch's t-statistics and random forest reduced around 520 V-J features to 10 to 15, which were used in a naive Bayes classifier (R e1071). The similarity between thyroid and blood repertoires was quantified using the Morisita-Horn index. TCRdb reworked the public reads: Q25 trimming with fastp, MiXCR clone assembly, productive beta chains retained. Each CDR3 protein appears once, grouped with its most common genes and DNA. The V and J calls, along with clone size, are taken from TCRdb and not from the paper's own processing. The sample data list roughly 510,000 distinct CDR3 sequences, and roughly 45% of these were observed just once. The leading ten clones occupy about 43% of the sample.

Per the germline V gene, SGHRS is the CDR1 and YFSETQ is the CDR2. The CDR3 numbers 12 residues from cysteine through phenylalanine. Here the CDR3 DNA is all that survives: 36 bases in frame from base 1. Sequenced sample: peripheral blood or thyroid tissue (not recorded which). The clonotype was recovered from an adult woman with Graves' disease, either hyperthyroidism or ophthalmopathy (not recorded which). The chain couples TRBV5-1 to TRBJ2-7; a tentative D call is TRBD1 (5 bases match). The J call is uncertain, as TRBJ2-1 better fits the DNA end. CDR3 protein: CASSFESGEQFF. DNA sequence: TGCGCCAGCAGCTTCGAGTCAGGGGAGCAGTTCTTC.